This T cell receptor (beta chain) was captured in a study of T cells after yellow fever vaccination. Study-level information: In the case of low-cell-number fractions, SMART-Seq v4 Ultra Low Input was used for preparation.

The V gene end was trimmed by 7 bases and the J gene end by 7 bases; junction bases not matched to a gene: 19. Germline V gene lookup returns CDR1 SQVTM and CDR2 ANQGSEA. CDR3 length: 15 residues. Study-wide findings and caveats: Most primary-vaccination clones recurred post-booster (around 95% CD4, roughly 87% CD8). The study found a weaker secondary response that peaked faster, day 5 versus 15.

Template-switching 5'RACE yielded the TCR cDNA; a universal primer site and UMIs were added in the process. TCRdb recomputed calls from the 5' RACE reads with MiXCR, one row per CDR3 protein. The sample has around 340,000 distinct CDR3 sequences, 12% seen once. A word on this clonotype: The antigen remains unidentified. This is likely a read error, given that the CDR3 carries no conserved phenylalanine or tryptophan at its end.

The receptor's source is a man aged 18 to 29 who received the YFV17D yellow fever vaccine. This specimen was CD4+ T cells sorted from PBMCs, taken 15 days after the yellow fever booster vaccination. The V and J genes are TRBV29-1 and TRBJ2-7; the match to TRBD1 covers 7 bases. The CDR3 sequence is CSACSPGQPFCEQYL. Written as DNA, the CDR3 is TGCAGCGCCTGCTCCCCGGGACAGCCCTTTTGTGAGCAGTACCTC.